These T cell receptor beta chains were read from a single sample in a study of breast tumors, draining lymph nodes, adjacent tissues. TCRdb reanalysed the multiplex PCR reads using MiXCR and keeps one entry per CDR3 protein. Among fewer than 150,000 distinct CDR3 sequences listed, about 20% were seen once. Sequencing was performed on axillary lymph node tissue. The source is a female donor with breast cancer. Some clones in this sample may be carry-over from other donors' samples. Each CDR3 is given with its conserved first and last residue. A D gene is named only where the DNA matches it firmly. Size is stated for part of the rows, as once, few or many counts, or as a class when the clone is expanded.

clone size	V gene	J gene	D gene	CDR3 protein	CDR3 DNA
many	TRBV19	TRBJ2-3	NA	CASRPAGSDTQYF	TGTGCCAGTAGACCTGCCGGGTCGGATACGCAGTATTTT
many	TRBV19	TRBJ2-1	NA	CASSIEGLGYNEQFF	TGTGCCAGTAGTATCGAGGGCTTGGGGTACAATGAGCAGTTCTTC
many	TRBV6-1	TRBJ2-1	TRBD2	CASSPMASGRNEQFF	TGTGCCAGCAGCCCTATGGCTAGCGGGAGGAATGAGCAGTTCTTC
NA	TRBV7-9	TRBJ2-7	TRBD2	CAGSSRSRAASGTYEQYF	TGTGCCGGCAGCTCAAGATCGCGGGCGGCTAGCGGAACTTACGAGCAGTACTTC
many	TRBV19	TRBJ2-1	NA	CASSIGGSGGALYNEQFF	TGTGCCAGTAGTATTGGGGGGTCTGGCGGGGCTTTGTACAATGAGCAGTTCTTC
many	TRBV5-4	TRBJ1-2	NA	CASSPGPMIDYGYTF	TGTGCCAGCAGCCCTGGGCCGATGATAGACTATGGCTACACCTTC
many	TRBV20-1	TRBJ1-6	NA	CSARQSNSPLHF	TGCAGTGCTAGACAGAGCAATTCACCCCTCCACTTT
many	TRBV29-1	TRBJ1-4	NA	CSVTAWVGAAKLFF	TGCAGCGTGACGGCTTGGGTTGGGGCCGCGAAACTGTTTTTT
many	TRBV6-5	TRBJ1-4	NA	CASSYTTGRIEKLFF	TGTGCCAGCAGTTACACGACAGGCCGTATTGAAAAACTGTTTTTT
many	TRBV5-1	TRBJ2-7	NA	CASSLAPSESYEQYF	TGCGCCAGCAGCTTGGCGCCTAGCGAGTCCTACGAGCAGTACTTC
NA	TRBV28	TRBJ1-2	TRBD1	CASSLFGTGDHSNYGYTF	TGTGCCAGCAGTTTATTCGGGACAGGGGACCATTCCAACTATGGCTACACCTTC
many	TRBV20-1	TRBJ2-3	TRBD2	CSARDPSGRSSTDTQYF	TGCAGTGCTAGAGATCCTAGCGGGAGGTCCTCCACAGATACGCAGTATTTT
many	TRBV27	TRBJ2-7	TRBD2	CASKPGLAGDEQYF	TGTGCCAGCAAACCGGGACTAGCGGGAGATGAGCAGTACTTC
many	TRBV6-6	TRBJ2-7	NA	CASSLLRLGGKQYF	TGTGCCAGCAGTTTACTTAGACTGGGCGGTAAGCAGTACTTC
many	TRBV7-8	TRBJ2-7	NA	CASSAHPANHEQYF	TGTGCCAGCAGCGCCCATCCGGCCAACCACGAGCAGTACTTC
many	TRBV11-2	TRBJ2-5	NA	CASSYQHLQGGETQYF	TGTGCCAGCAGCTACCAGCATTTGCAGGGTGGGGAGACCCAGTACTTC
many	TRBV11-2	TRBJ2-3	TRBD2	CASSLEYGRATDTQYF	TGTGCCAGCAGCTTAGAGTACGGGAGGGCGACAGATACGCAGTATTTT
many	TRBV5-4	TRBJ1-2	NA	CASSLEGGGYTF	TGTGCCAGCAGCTTGGAGGGGGGTGGCTACACCTTC
many	TRBV2	TRBJ2-2	NA	CASSESGLTGELFF	TGTGCCAGCAGTGAAAGTGGCCTCACCGGGGAGCTGTTTTTT
many	TRBV6-6	TRBJ2-3	TRBD2	CASSYSFRTSGTDTQYF	TGTGCCAGCAGTTACTCCTTTAGGACTAGCGGCACAGATACGCAGTATTTT
many	TRBV24-1	TRBJ2-6	NA	CATSDQGNSGANVLTF	TGTGCCACCAGTGATCAGGGTAACTCTGGGGCCAACGTCCTGACTTTC
medium-sized	TRBV10-1	TRBJ2-3	TRBD1	CASSLTGSTDTQYF	TGCGCCAGCAGCCTGACAGGGAGCACAGATACGCAGTATTTT
many	TRBV10-3	TRBJ1-4	TRBD1	CAISPGQGAEKLFF	TGTGCCATCAGCCCCGGACAGGGGGCTGAAAAACTGTTTTTT
many	TRBV28	TRBJ2-7	NA	CATLERTPSYEQYF	TGTGCAACGCTCGAGAGGACACCCTCCTACGAGCAGTACTTC
many	TRBV7-9	TRBJ2-5	TRBD2	CASSPALAGGETQYF	TGTGCCAGCAGCCCCGCCCTAGCGGGAGGGGAGACCCAGTACTTC
many	TRBV19	TRBJ2-3	NA	CASSIVQGGDTQYF	TGTGCCAGTAGTATTGTCCAGGGCGGAGATACGCAGTATTTT
NA	TRBV25-1	TRBJ2-7	NA	CASRKFYEQYF	TGTGCCAGCAGAAAATTCTACGAGCAGTACTTC
NA	TRBV4-2	TRBJ2-2	TRBD2	CASSQTGTSHTGELFF	TGTGCCAGCAGCCAGACCGGGACTAGCCACACCGGGGAGCTGTTTTTT
many	TRBV27	TRBJ2-7	TRBD2	CASMTSRQPYEQYF	TGTGCCAGCATGACTAGCAGGCAACCCTACGAGCAGTACTTC
NA	TRBV28	TRBJ2-1	NA	CASSLSINNEQFF	TGTGCCAGCAGTTTATCTATAAACAATGAGCAGTTCTTC
many	TRBV14	TRBJ2-1	NA	CASSPAGLYNEQFF	TGTGCCAGCAGCCCCGCTGGGCTGTACAATGAGCAGTTCTTC
many	TRBV20-1	TRBJ2-7	TRBD1	CSSGQTYEQYF	TGCAGTTCGGGACAGACTTACGAGCAGTACTTC
NA	TRBV5-5	TRBJ2-7	NA	CASSLAGHDYEQYF	TGCGCCAGCAGCTTGGCGGGACACGACTACGAGCAGTACTTC
many	TRBV7-2	TRBJ1-5	NA	CASSLNAGGNQPQHF	TGTGCCAGCAGCTTAAATGCCGGAGGCAATCAGCCCCAGCATTTT
many	TRBV10-3	TRBJ2-7	NA	CAISDPEKTYSYEQYF	TGTGCCATCAGTGACCCGGAGAAGACCTACTCCTACGAGCAGTACTTC
many	TRBV20-1	TRBJ2-7	TRBD2	CSASGTRQYEQYF	TGCAGTGCTAGCGGGACTAGACAATACGAGCAGTACTTC
many	TRBV7-3	TRBJ2-7	TRBD2	CASSRGVSYEQYF	TGTGCCAGCAGCCGGGGGGTCTCCTACGAGCAGTACTTC
many	TRBV2	TRBJ2-1	TRBD2	CASRLGTSLGNEQFF	TGTGCCAGCAGATTGGGGACTAGTTTAGGCAATGAGCAGTTCTTC
many	TRBV7-9	TRBJ1-3	NA	CASSPRRVSGNTIYF	TGTGCCAGCAGCCCCCGGAGGGTGTCTGGAAACACCATATATTTT
many	TRBV12-3/TRBV12-4	TRBJ2-2	TRBD2	CASSLAGNTGELFF	TGTGCCAGCAGTCTAGCGGGGAACACCGGGGAGCTGTTTTTT
many	TRBV3-1	TRBJ2-1	TRBD2	CASSQGAIAGAYNEQFF	TGTGCCAGCAGCCAAGGAGCTATAGCGGGGGCCTACAATGAGCAGTTCTTC